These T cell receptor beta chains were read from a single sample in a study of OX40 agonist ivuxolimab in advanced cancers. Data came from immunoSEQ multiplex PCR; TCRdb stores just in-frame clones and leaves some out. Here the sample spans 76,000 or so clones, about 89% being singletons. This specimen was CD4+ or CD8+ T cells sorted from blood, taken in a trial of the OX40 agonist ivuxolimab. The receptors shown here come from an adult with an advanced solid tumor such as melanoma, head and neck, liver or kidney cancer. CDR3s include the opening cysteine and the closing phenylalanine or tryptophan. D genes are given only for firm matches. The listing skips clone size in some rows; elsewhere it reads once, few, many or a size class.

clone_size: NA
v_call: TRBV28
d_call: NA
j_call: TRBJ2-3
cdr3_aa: CASSFIREYTQYF
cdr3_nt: TGTGCCAGCAGTTTCATTCGGGAGTATACGCAGTATTTT

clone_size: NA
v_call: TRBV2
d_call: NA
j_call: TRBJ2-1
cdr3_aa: CASTGRFYNEQFF
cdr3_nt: TGTGCCAGCACGGGGCGCTTCTACAATGAGCAGTTCTTC

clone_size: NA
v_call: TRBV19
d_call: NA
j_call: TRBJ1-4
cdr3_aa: CASSISRDGEKLFF
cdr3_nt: TGTGCCAGTAGTATTAGTAGGGACGGAGAAAAACTGTTTTTT

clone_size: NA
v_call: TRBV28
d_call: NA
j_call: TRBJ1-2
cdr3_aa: CAGSRDRLISKDYGYTF
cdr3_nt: TGTGCCGGCAGTCGTGACAGGTTAATCTCGAAAGACTATGGCTACACCTTC

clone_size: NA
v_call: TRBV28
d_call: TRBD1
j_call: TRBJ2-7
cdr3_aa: CASTQTGNYEQYF
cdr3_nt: TGTGCCAGCACCCAGACAGGGAACTACGAGCAGTACTTC

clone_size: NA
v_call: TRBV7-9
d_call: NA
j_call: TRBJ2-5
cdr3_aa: CASSLEGGMETQYF
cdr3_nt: TGTGCCAGCAGCTTAGAAGGCGGGATGGAGACCCAGTACTTC

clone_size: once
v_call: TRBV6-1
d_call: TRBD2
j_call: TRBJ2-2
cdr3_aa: CASSEASGSEAGELFF
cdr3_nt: TGTGCCAGCAGTGAAGCTAGCGGGAGTGAGGCCGGGGAGCTGTTTTTT

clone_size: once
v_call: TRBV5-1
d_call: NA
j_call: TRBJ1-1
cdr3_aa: CASSLASGDTEAFF
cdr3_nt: TGCGCCAGCAGCTTGGCTTCTGGGGACACTGAAGCTTTCTTT

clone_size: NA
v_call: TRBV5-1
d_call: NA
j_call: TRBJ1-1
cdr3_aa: CASSSAFF
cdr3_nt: TGCGCCAGCAGCTCCGCTTTCTTT

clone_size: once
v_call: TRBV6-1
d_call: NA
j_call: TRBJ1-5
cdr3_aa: CASSYALGSNQPQHF
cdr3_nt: TGTGCCAGCAGCTATGCTTTGGGTAGCAATCAGCCCCAGCATTTT

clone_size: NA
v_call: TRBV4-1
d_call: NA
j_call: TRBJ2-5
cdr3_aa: CASSQDVGDIQETQYF
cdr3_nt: TGCGCCAGCAGCCAAGATGTAGGGGACATACAAGAGACCCAGTACTTC

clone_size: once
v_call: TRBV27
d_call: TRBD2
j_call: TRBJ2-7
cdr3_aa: CASSFRGRAYEQYF
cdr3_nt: TGTGCCAGCAGTTTCCGAGGGAGGGCCTACGAGCAGTACTTC

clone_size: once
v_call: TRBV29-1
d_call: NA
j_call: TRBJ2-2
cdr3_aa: CSGRWGSTGELFF
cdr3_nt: TGCAGCGGACGGTGGGGGAGCACCGGGGAGCTGTTTTTT

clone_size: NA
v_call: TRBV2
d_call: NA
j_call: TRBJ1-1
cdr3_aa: CASSEKGGTEAFF
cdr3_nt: TGTGCCAGCAGTGAAAAGGGGGGCACTGAAGCTTTCTTT

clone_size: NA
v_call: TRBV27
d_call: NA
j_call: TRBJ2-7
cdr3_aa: CASSLGSAGSEQYF
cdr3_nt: TGTGCCAGCAGTTTGGGGAGCGCAGGCAGCGAGCAGTACTTC

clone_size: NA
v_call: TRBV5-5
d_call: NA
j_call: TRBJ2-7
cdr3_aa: CASSETLLHEQYF
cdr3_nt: TGTGCCAGCAGCGAGACGCTATTGCACGAGCAGTACTTC

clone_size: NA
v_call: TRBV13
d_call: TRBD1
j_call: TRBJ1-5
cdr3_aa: CASSYKGGQVWGNQPQHF
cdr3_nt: TGTGCCAGCAGCTACAAGGGAGGACAGGTCTGGGGCAATCAGCCCCAGCATTTT

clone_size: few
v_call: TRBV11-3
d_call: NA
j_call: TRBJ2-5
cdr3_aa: CASSNRDTQETQYF
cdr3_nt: TGTGCCAGCAGCAACCGGGACACACAAGAGACCCAGTACTTC

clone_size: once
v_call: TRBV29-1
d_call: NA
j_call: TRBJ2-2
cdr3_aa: CSVEGSGPPGELFF
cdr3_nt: TGCAGCGTTGAAGGCTCGGGACCTCCCGGGGAGCTGTTTTTT

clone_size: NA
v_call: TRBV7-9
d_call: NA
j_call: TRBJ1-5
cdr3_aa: CASSQTPGEPQHF
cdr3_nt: TGTGCCAGCAGCCAAACTCCAGGGGAGCCCCAGCATTTT

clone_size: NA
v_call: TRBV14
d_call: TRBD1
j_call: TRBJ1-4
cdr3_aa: CASSPLGGGATNEKLFF
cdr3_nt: TGTGCCAGCAGCCCCCTCGGAGGGGGCGCAACTAATGAAAAACTGTTTTTT

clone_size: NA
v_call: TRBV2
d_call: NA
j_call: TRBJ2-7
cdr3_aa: CASSVFYEQYF
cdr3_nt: TGTGCCAGCAGTGTCTTTTACGAGCAGTACTTC

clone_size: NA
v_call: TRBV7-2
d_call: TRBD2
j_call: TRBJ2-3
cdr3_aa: CASSLIAGAPDTQYF
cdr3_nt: TGTGCCAGCAGCTTGATAGCGGGAGCTCCAGATACGCAGTATTTT